The entry that follows covers one TCR beta chain sequence. This clonotype was seen more than once but under ten times. No cognate antigen has been identified for it. Per-base qualities were not stored, and no clone one base away is much larger. V and J are truncated by 4 bases and 0 bases respectively, leaving an intervening sequence of 7 bases. From the cysteine up to the phenylalanine, the CDR3 has a length of 15 residues. Kept here is only the CDR3 DNA, which spans 45 bases and is read in frame from base 1. CDR1 and CDR2, per the germline V gene (reference sequence), are LGHDT and YNNKEL. The data stem from a study of regulatory T cells in long-lasting Graves disease (dated by TCRdb to the early 2020s). For the wider study: Antithyroid drugs had been taken for less than 3 months by newly diagnosed Graves' disease patients. A total of roughly 33 samples were covered by TCR sequencing, comprising approximately 13 persistent and around 20 newly diagnosed Graves' disease patients. Patients with persistent Graves' disease were compared with patients with newly diagnosed Graves' disease using TCR sequencing and RNA sequencing of peripheral blood. The study was registered as a clinical trial and conducted in China.

The label giving this sample's time point can be read as: newly diagnosed GD, antithyroid drugs for less than 3 months. RNA was extracted from PBMCs in TRIzol for both TCR sequencing and RNA sequencing. Graves' disease was diagnosed according to American Thyroid Association guidelines. The patients came from an endocrinology department in Xi'an, China. From each patient, about 8.9 milliliters of peripheral blood was collected into an EDTA anticoagulant tube. Ficoll Paque Plus density gradient separation was used to isolate PBMCs, and no additional T cell sorting was done. An Agilent 2100 Bioanalyzer and agarose gel were used to assess RNA quality, and a NanoDrop 2000 was used to measure RNA concentration. The paper's findings and limits, for the study overall: Compared with newly diagnosed patients, persistent Graves' disease patients had lower TCR Shannon entropy and fewer highly expanded clones, which suggests clonal expansion. More public clonotypes were shared among persistent patients (roughly 2,900) than among newly diagnosed patients (966). The authors acknowledged the small sample size as a limitation that may reduce accuracy. Only the TCR beta chain was sequenced and analyzed. TRBV28, TRBJ1-2 and TRBJ2-5 were preferentially used in persistent disease, while TRBV20-1 and TRBJ2-1 were favored in newly diagnosed disease. Peripheral blood alone was examined, since thyroid tissue, which constituted the primary lesion, could not be accessed.

Library method: multiplex PCR. The listed sequencing device is Illumina HiSeq 4000. iRepertoire HTBI primers and Arm-PCR amplification of CDR3 regions were used to construct TCR beta libraries. Before sequencing, the PCR products went through gel purification. In the paper's pipeline: A total of 62 TRBV and some 15 TRBJ segments were identified across samples and were used for gene usage analysis of CDR3 amino acid clonotypes. COPE and FqMerger were used to merge filtered high-quality paired reads into contigs. BLAST was used to align contigs to the IMGT TRBV, TRBD and TRBJ reference genes, and CDR3 was defined following IMGT. Any clonotype with a frequency above 0.1% was classified as a highly expanded clone. Shannon entropy served as the measure of repertoire diversity, while the Gini coefficient captured V-J evenness. A clonotype was considered public if more than one individual shared it. The public reads were quality trimmed at Q25 with fastp and then assembled into clones with MiXCR by TCRdb, keeping productive beta chains. A single entry per CDR3 protein holds the most common genes and DNA from its merged rows. Clone size and V and J calls follow TCRdb, not the original study. The sample includes over 500,000 distinct CDR3 sequences, with around 16% observed a single time. The top ten hold about 12% of the sample.

Separately, the same data were catalogued under a study of T cells in Graves' hyperthyroidism and ophthalmopathy. The second publication reports: Stable Graves' hyperthyroidism was defined as no progression to ophthalmopathy during 18 months of follow-up. Hyperthyroidism patients were aged 18 to 65 years and newly diagnosed, with disease duration of less than 2 months. Exclusion was applied to patients with uncontrolled infections, other autoimmune diseases, pregnancy or lactation. Diagnoses relied on clinical symptoms, serum thyroxine and TRAb, thyroid ultrasound and orbital computed tomography. The first round of RT-PCR for the TCR CDR3 was performed with the HTBI primer set and the Qiagen OneStep RT-PCR kit. Most expanded thyroid clonotypes (frequency above 0.001) were also detected in blood, suggesting blood repertoires may reflect thyroid immune responses. A model built on a 13 V-J signature distinguished ophthalmopathy from stable hyperthyroidism, reaching over 85% sensitivity and around 81% specificity in cross-validation and 80%/75% in testing. In validation, the model predicted progression to ophthalmopathy a median of roughly 6.1 months before onset, with about 64% sensitivity and just under 75% specificity. A discovery cohort of roughly 100 patients, roughly 40 with Graves' ophthalmopathy and approximately 55 with stable Graves' hyperthyroidism, was used to find distinguishing TCR V-J signatures. Whether ophthalmopathy could be predicted prospectively was tested in an independent validation cohort made up of 18 hyperthyroidism patients plus 17 patients who later progressed to ophthalmopathy. The 95 to 100 discovery patients were randomly divided into training and test sets at a 7:3 ratio. In about 6 Graves' hyperthyroidism patients, the study also compared T-cell repertoires from thyroid tissue with T-cell repertoires from blood. Following sampling, methimazole starting at 30 mg daily was given to hyperthyroidism patients, and high-dose intravenous methylprednisolone was given to ophthalmopathy patients. A second multiplex PCR round built the libraries, followed by size selection and purification. The libraries were sequenced on an Illumina HiSeq2000 using paired-end 100 bp reads. Raw data were processed with SOAPnuke, discarding reads with adapters, uncalled bases, mean Phred below 15, or no exact constant-primer or identifier match. High-quality paired reads were merged using COPE v1.2.5, and each unique nucleotide sequence was defined as a clonotype. MiTCR v1.1 was used to align clonotypes to the IMGT TRBV, TRBD and TRBJ reference segments. Analysis was restricted to V-J combinations with a frequency above 0.0001, which covered 99% to 99.2% of repertoires. A TCS score was defined as the ratio of F50 (clonal expansion) to E x V (chaos), with BLOSUM62-based TCRdist applied between CDR3 peptides within each V-J. Welch's t-statistics and random forest reduced around 550 V-J features to 10 to 15, which were used in a naive Bayes classifier (R e1071). Sample size was not statistically predetermined, and blinding of investigators to group allocation was not performed. According to the paper, TCR Vbeta CDR3 sequencing was carried out on about 140 peripheral blood samples, which came from fewer than 50 ophthalmopathy, some 73 hyperthyroidism and 17 progressor patients.

The specimen was peripheral blood mononuclear cells (PBMCs), collected at new diagnosis, from a patient treated with antithyroid drugs. The rearrangement combines TRBV3-1 with TRBJ2-6; no D gene call is confident. This receptor was obtained from a man aged 18 to 29 with Graves disease. Donor details come from another sample of the same person, matched by shared clones. DNA sequence: TGTGCCAGCAGCCGAGCTAGCTCTGGGGCCAACGTCCTGACTTTC. Its protein product is CASSRASSGANVLTF.